Listed below are T cell receptor beta chains from one sample, sequenced in a study of radiation and T cells in renal cell carcinoma. Assay used: immunoSEQ multiplex PCR; TCRdb lists only in-frame clones, some missing. The sample lists about 130,000 clones; roughly 80% were seen once. Material: blood, obtained from a patient whose treatment included radiotherapy and nephrectomy. The receptors here all came from a woman in her fifties or sixties with renal cell carcinoma. The CDR3 runs from the conserved cysteine through the conserved F or W. A D gene is named only where the DNA matches it firmly. Only part of the rows carry a size: once, few, many, or a class if the clone is expanded.

d_gene	v_gene	j_gene	abundance	CDR3nt	CDR3aa
NA	TRBV7-3	TRBJ1-1	NA	TGTGCCAGCAGCTTAACACATGCCGCGGCAGGACGAGCGGGAGCTTTCTTT	CASSLTHAAAGRAGAFF
NA	TRBV27	TRBJ1-1	NA	TGTGCCAGCAGTTTCTGGGGACGCACTGAAGCTTTCTTT	CASSFWGRTEAFF
NA	TRBV7-3	TRBJ1-1	NA	TGTGCCAGCAGCCCGGGGTCATACATGAACACTGAAGCTTTCTTT	CASSPGSYMNTEAFF
NA	TRBV25-1	TRBJ1-2	NA	TGTGCCAGCAGTGACTTGAGGAATGGCTACACCTTC	CASSDLRNGYTF
NA	TRBV27	TRBJ1-5	once	TGTGCCAGCAGTTCGGAGCAGGGCCTCAATCAGCCCCAGCATTTT	CASSSEQGLNQPQHF
TRBD2	TRBV6-1	TRBJ2-1	NA	TGTGCCAGCAGTACTGCGCAGCGGGGGTTCGATGAGCAGTTCTTC	CASSTAQRGFDEQFF
TRBD1	TRBV25-1	TRBJ1-2	NA	TGTGCCAGCAGTGAATGGGGGACAGGGGATGGCTACACCTTC	CASSEWGTGDGYTF
NA	TRBV19	TRBJ1-1	few	TGTGCCTCCGTCCGGGAACTGAACACTGAAGCTTTCTTT	CASVRELNTEAFF
TRBD1	TRBV7-3	TRBJ2-5	NA	TGTGCCAGCAGCTTAACGGGGACAGGGCGAGAGACCCAGTACTTC	CASSLTGTGRETQYF
NA	TRBV6-6	TRBJ1-1	NA	TGTGCCAGCAGTAATGGGCCGACGGGTGAAGCTTTCTTT	CASSNGPTGEAFF
NA	TRBV6-1	TRBJ2-1	NA	TGTGCCAGCAGTGTCTCACAGGGACCCGGGGGCGATGAGCAGTTCTTC	CASSVSQGPGGDEQFF
NA	TRBV15	TRBJ2-7	NA	TGTGCCACCAGCCCAAGAGGGACACAGCTCGAGCAGTACTTC	CATSPRGTQLEQYF
NA	TRBV15	TRBJ2-7	once	TGTGCCACCAGTCACCTTCACGAGCAGTACTTC	CATSHLHEQYF
NA	TRBV15	TRBJ1-4	NA	TGTGCCACCAGCAGGGCAGACGGGGGAAAACTGTTTTTT	CATSRADGGKLFF
NA	TRBV7-3	TRBJ2-4	once	TGTGCCAGCAGCTTAACGGCAGCCGCAGCCAAAAACATTCAGTACTTC	CASSLTAAAAKNIQYF
NA	TRBV2	TRBJ1-1	NA	TGTGCCAGCCAGGACACCGAGAACACTGAAGCTTTCTTT	CASQDTENTEAFF
NA	TRBV6-5	TRBJ1-1	NA	TGTGCCAGCAGTTACGCTGGGACAGCTTTCTTT	CASSYAGTAFF
NA	TRBV19	TRBJ2-7	NA	TGTGCCAGTAGTATAAGTGAGAACTACGAGCAGTACTTC	CASSISENYEQYF
TRBD2	TRBV28	TRBJ2-1	NA	TGTGCCAGCAGTTTATCCTGGTATCGCGGGAGGGGGATGGGTGAGCAGTTCTTC	CASSLSWYRGRGMGEQFF
NA	TRBV14	TRBJ1-2	NA	TGTGCCAGCAGCCAAGATACAGGGTACTATGGCTACACCTTC	CASSQDTGYYGYTF
TRBD1	TRBV5-1	TRBJ1-6	NA	TGCGCCAGCAGCTTGGGCAGGGGGGAGTCACCCCTCCACTTT	CASSLGRGESPLHF
NA	TRBV6-6	TRBJ1-2	NA	TGTGCCAGCAGGGATTCAAGTAACTATGGCTACACCTTC	CASRDSSNYGYTF